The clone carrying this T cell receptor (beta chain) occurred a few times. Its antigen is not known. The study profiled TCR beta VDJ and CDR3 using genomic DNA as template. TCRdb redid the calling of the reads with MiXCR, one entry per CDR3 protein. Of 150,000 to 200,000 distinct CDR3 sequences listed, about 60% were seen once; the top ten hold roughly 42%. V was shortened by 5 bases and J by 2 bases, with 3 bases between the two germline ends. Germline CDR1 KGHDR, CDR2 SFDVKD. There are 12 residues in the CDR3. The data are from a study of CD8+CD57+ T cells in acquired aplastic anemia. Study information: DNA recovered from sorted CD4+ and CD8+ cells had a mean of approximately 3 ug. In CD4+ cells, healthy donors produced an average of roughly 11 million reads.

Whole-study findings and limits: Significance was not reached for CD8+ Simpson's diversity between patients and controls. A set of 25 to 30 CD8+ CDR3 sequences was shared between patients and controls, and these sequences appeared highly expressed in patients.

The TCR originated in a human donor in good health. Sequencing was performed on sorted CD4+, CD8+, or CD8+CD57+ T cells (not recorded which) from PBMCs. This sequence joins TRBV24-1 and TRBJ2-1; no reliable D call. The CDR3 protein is CATSAAYNEQFF. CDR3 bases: TGTGCCACCAGTGCCGCCTACAATGAGCAGTTCTTC.